This T cell receptor (beta chain) originates from a study of cytomegalovirus exposure and HLA in healthy donors. Vbeta (60) and Jbeta (13) primers were used in the PCR. Profiling relied on immunoSEQ multiplex PCR, and the TCRdb table lists in-frame clones only, not all of them. The sample has approximately 120,000 clones; 77% are singletons. Study-wide points: Confirmation was obtained in vitro that a few CMV-associated chains are specific for CMV antigens. Only CMV serostatus was available as immune exposure information. Researchers counted roughly 150 TCR beta chains as cytomegalovirus-associated. Presence/absence results assume similar sequencing depth per donor, which may not hold.

The trim removed 4 bases at V and 4 bases at J, leaving 4 bases unmatched. The germline V gene encodes CDR1 SGHNT and CDR2 YYREEE (reference sequence). The CDR3 has 14 amino acids. For this clone: What it binds is not known.

The sequence was collected from a man in his forties or fifties in good health and CMV-seropositive. Source material: PBMCs. V usage is TRBV5-4 and J usage is TRBJ2-2; 7 nucleotides line up with TRBD1. CDR3: CASSTRDSTGELFF. The CDR3 nucleotides are TGTGCCAGCAGCACCCGGGACAGCACCGGGGAGCTGTTTTTT.